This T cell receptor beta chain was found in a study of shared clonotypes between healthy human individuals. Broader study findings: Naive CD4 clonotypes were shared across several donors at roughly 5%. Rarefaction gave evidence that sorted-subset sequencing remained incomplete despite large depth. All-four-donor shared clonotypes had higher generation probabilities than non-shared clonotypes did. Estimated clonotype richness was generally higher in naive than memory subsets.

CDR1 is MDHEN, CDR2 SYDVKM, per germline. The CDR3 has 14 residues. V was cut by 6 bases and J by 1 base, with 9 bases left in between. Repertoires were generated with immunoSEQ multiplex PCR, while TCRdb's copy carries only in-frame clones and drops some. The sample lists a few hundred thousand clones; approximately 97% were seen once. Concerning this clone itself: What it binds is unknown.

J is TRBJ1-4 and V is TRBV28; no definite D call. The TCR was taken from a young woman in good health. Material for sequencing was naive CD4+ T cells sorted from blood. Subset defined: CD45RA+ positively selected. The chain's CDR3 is CASRIDGTNEKLFF. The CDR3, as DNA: TGTGCCAGCAGGATAGACGGAACTAATGAAAAACTGTTTTTT. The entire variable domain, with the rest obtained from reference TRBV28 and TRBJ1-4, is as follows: DVKVTQSSRYLVKRTGEKVFLECVQDMDHENMFWYRQDPGLGLRLIYFSYDVKMKEKGDIPEGYSVSREKKERFSLILESASTNQTSMYLCASRIDGTNEKLFFGSGTQLSVL.